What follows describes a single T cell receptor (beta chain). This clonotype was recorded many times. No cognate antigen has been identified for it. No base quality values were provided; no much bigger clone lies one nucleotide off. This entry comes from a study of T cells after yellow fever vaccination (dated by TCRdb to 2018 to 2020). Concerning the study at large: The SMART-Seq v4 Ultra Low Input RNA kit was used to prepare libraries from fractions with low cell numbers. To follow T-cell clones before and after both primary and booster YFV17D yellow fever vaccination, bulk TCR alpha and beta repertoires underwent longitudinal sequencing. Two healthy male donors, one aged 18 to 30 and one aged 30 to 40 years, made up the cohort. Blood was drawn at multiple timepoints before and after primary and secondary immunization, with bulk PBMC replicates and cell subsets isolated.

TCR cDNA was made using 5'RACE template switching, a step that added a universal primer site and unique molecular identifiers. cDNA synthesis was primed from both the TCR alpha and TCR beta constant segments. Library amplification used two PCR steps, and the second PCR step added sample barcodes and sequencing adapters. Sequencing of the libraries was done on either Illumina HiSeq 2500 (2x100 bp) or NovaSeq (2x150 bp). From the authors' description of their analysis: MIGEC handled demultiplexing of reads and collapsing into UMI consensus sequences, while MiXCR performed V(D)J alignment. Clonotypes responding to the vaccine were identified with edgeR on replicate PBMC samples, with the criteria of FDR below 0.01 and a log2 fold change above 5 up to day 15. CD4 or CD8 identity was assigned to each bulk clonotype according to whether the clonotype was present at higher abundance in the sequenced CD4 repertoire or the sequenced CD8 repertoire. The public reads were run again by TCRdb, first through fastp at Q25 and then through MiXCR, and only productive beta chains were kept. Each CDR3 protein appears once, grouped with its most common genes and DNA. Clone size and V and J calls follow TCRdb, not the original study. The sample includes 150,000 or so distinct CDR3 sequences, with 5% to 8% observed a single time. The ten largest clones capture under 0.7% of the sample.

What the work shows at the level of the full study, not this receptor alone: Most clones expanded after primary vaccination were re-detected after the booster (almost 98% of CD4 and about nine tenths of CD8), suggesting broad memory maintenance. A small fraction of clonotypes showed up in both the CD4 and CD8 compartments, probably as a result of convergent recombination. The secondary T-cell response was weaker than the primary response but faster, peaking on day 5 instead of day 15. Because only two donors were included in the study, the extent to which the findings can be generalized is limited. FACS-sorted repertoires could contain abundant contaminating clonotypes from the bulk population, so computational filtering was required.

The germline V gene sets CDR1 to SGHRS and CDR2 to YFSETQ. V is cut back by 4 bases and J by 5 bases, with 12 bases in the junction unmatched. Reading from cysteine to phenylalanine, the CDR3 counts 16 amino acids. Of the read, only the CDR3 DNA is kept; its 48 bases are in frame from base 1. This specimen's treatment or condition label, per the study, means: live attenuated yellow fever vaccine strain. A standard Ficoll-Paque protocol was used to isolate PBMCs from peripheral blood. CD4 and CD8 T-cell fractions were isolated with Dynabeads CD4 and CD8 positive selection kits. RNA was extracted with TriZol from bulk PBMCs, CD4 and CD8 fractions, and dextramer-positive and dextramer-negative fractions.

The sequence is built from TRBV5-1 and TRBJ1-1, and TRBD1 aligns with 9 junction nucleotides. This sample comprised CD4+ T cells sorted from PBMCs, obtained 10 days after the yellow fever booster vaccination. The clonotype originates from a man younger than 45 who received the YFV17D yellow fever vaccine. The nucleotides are TGCGCCAGCAGCCTCAGCCGACAGGGGGGGAAGACTGAAGCTTTCTTT. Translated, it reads CASSLSRQGGKTEAFF.